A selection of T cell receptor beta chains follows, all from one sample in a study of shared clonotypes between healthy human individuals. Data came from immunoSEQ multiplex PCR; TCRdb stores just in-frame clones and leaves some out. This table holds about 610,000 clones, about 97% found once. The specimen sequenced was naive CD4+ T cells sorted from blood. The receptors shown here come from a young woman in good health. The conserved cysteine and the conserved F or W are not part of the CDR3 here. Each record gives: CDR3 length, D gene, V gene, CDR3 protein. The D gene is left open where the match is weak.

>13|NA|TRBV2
ASSEAGGRQETQY
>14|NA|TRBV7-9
ASRRAAGDGNTEAF
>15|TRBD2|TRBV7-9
ASSSAPVGGSPIEQY
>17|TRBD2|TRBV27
ASRGRLPGLAPLQETQY
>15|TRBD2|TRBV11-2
ASSSLRGGSGRETQY
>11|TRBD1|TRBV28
ASSYPGQREQY
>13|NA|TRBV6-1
ASSERPDGNQPQH
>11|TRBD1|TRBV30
AWSLNRGPEAF
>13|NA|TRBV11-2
ASSLWQGSADTQY
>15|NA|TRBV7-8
ASSFFTGGPGTGELF
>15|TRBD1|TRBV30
AWSVRPGQGRINGYT
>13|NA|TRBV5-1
ASSLGDRGVSEQY
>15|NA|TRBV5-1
ASSWTTRPSNTGELF
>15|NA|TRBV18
ASSPPIREWNTGELF
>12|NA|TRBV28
ASSAPTGIRRAF
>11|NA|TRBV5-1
ASSEGEAQPQH
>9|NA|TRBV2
ASRRVYGYT
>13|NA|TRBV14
ASSLMGSASDEQF
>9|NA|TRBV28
ASSDPRGYT
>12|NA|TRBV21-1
ASSKGGSAGELF
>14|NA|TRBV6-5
ASSYSPRGRSTEAF
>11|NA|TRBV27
ASSNRESSPLH